Shown below are 19 T cell receptor beta chains from a single sample sequenced in a study of cytomegalovirus exposure and HLA in healthy donors. Amplification used 60 Vbeta primers and 13 Jbeta primers. Sequenced by immunoSEQ multiplex PCR; TCRdb stores in-frame clones only, minus some. The repertoire table contains approximately 58,000 clones. What was sequenced was PBMCs. The receptors shown here come from a woman between 50 and 59 years old in good health and CMV-seropositive.

V is TRBV19 and J is TRBJ2-7; 9 bases fit TRBD1. Trimming took 5 bases from V and 2 from J; bases not matched to a gene: 7. Germline values: CDR1 LNHDA, CDR2 SQIVND (reference sequence). This CDR3 has 15 amino acids. CDR3 residues: CASSSPGQGTYEQYF. For the CDR3, the DNA is TGTGCCAGTAGTTCCCCGGGACAGGGAACCTACGAGCAGTACTTC.

This sequence joins TRBV6-5 and TRBJ1-5; D remains ambiguous. This CDR3 is built from 15 residues. Germline V gene data show CDR1 as MNHEY and CDR2 as SVGAGI. V lost 0 bases to trimming and J lost 4 bases, with 10 bases between them. CDR3 sequence: CASSYSRGRNQPQHF. The CDR3 DNA sequence: TGTGCCAGCAGTTACTCGAGAGGGCGGAATCAGCCCCAGCATTTT.

The V gene is TRBV11-2, the J gene TRBJ1-4; the match to TRBD1 covers 10 bases. Germline CDR1 reads SGHAT; CDR2 reads FQNNGV. J gave up 8 bases and V 1 base, and 4 bases lay outside the gene matches. The CDR3 is made up of 15 amino acids. Written as DNA, the CDR3 is TGTGCCAGCAGCTTAGTAGGGACAGGGGACGAAAAACTGTTTTTT. Translation gives CASSLVGTGDEKLFF.

This rearrangement joins TRBV7-2 to TRBJ2-2; 10 bases agree with TRBD2. Per the germline V gene, CDR1 is SGHTA and CDR2 is FQGNSA. The CDR3 sequence is 16 residues long. The J segment lost 4 bases and the V segment lost 6 bases, leaving 8 bases of the junction unmatched. The CDR3 nucleotides are TGTGCCAGCAGGATTAGCCCTAGCGGGGGCACCGGGGAGCTGTTTTTT. This gives the protein CASRISPSGGTGELFF.

V is TRBV28 and J is TRBJ1-2, with D possibly TRBD1 on 6 matching bases. CDR1 and CDR2 from the germline V gene are MDHEN and SYDVKM. V lost 6 bases and J lost 2, with 16 bases in between. This CDR3 spans 15 amino acids. The DNA of the CDR3 is TGTGCCAGCAGGCGACAGGTTGCCCTGAACTATGGCTACACCTTC. Its translation is CASRRQVALNYGYTF.

This chain joins TRBV7-8 and TRBJ2-3; perhaps TRBD2 as D (5 bases). Germline CDR1 SGHVS, CDR2 FQNEAQ. The CDR3 consists of 15 residues. Trimming shortened V by 1 base and J by 4 bases, and 12 bases separated the two germline ends. CDR3 protein: CASSLGRDRADTQYF. CDR3 bases: TGTGCCAGCAGCTTAGGACGGGATAGGGCAGATACGCAGTATTTT. Combining the CDR3 with reference TRBV7-8 and TRBJ2-3 gives the whole variable domain GAGVSQSPRYKVAKRGQDVALRCDPISGHVSLFWYQQALGQGPEFLTYFQNEAQLDKSGLPSDRFFAERPEGSVSTLKIQRTQQEDSAVYLCASSLGRDRADTQYFGPGTRLTVL.

The V call is TRBV4-1, the J call TRBJ1-4; 9 nucleotides agree with TRBD1. Germline V gives CDR1 MGHRA, CDR2 YSYEKL. The CDR3 is 15 amino acids. V lost 4 bases, J lost 7 bases, and 7 bases stayed unmatched. CDR3 nucleotide sequence: TGCGCCAGCAGCCCTGCCGGGACAGGGCGTGAAAAACTGTTTTTT. It yields the protein CASSPAGTGREKLFF.

V is TRBV16 and J is TRBJ1-1; D remains ambiguous. The CDR3 has 13 residues. Trimming cost V 5 bases and J 1 base, with 8 bases left between them. Germline V gene data show CDR1 as KGHSY and CDR2 as FQNENV. Here the CDR3 reads CASSSLGNTEAFF. In DNA form, the CDR3 reads TGTGCCAGCAGCTCGCTCGGGAACACTGAAGCTTTCTTT.

The chain joins TRBV5-1 to TRBJ2-1; TRBD1 is a possible D gene (6 bases). Trimming removed 4 bases from V and 9 bases from J, with 11 bases in between. Germline loops: CDR1 SGHRS, CDR2 YFSETQ. This CDR3 is built from 12 residues. In DNA form, the CDR3 reads TGCGCCAGCAGCGTGTCAGGGGTTGAGCAGTTCTTC. Protein sequence: CASSVSGVEQFF.

The CDR3 loop reads CASSAEGTANQPQHF. DNA of the CDR3: TGTGCCAGCAGTGCCGAGGGAACGGCTAATCAGCCCCAGCATTTT. This sequence joins TRBV2 and TRBJ1-5; D ambiguous. Trimming shortened V by 4 bases and J by 4 bases, and 14 bases separated the two germline ends. The V gene's germline CDR1 is SNHLY and CDR2 FYNNEI. This CDR3 is built from 15 residues.

The rearrangement joins TRBV2 to TRBJ2-7, with 8 bases lining up with TRBD2. This CDR3 is 14 amino acids long. Germline V gene sequence: CDR1 SNHLY, CDR2 FYNNEI. The junction had 9 bases not matched to a gene; V was cut back by 8 bases and J by 3 bases. CDR3 DNA: TGTGCCAGCCTGGAGCGGGAGTACAACTACGAGCAGTACTTC. Protein: CASLEREYNYEQYF.

J is TRBJ2-7 and V is TRBV28, with D hard to call. This CDR3 is built from 12 residues. Germline CDR1 is MDHEN and CDR2 is SYDVKM. V was pared by 3 bases and J by 7 bases, with 10 bases between. The CDR3: CASSLGAWEQYF. Written as DNA, the CDR3 is TGTGCCAGCAGTTTGGGCGCCTGGGAGCAGTACTTC. Full variable domain (missing parts from reference TRBV28 and TRBJ2-7): DVKVTQSSRYLVKRTGEKVFLECVQDMDHENMFWYRQDPGLGLRLIYFSYDVKMKEKGDIPEGYSVSREKKERFSLILESASTNQTSMYLCASSLGAWEQYFGPGTRLTVT.

In nucleotides, the CDR3 is TGTGCCAGCTCACTAACATCTCGCGGGTTCGGGACCCAGTACTTC. This sequence encodes CASSLTSRGFGTQYF. V and J are TRBV18 and TRBJ2-5, with a tentative D call TRBD2 (5 bases). CDR1 is KGHSH, CDR2 LQKENI, per germline. The CDR3 spans 15 residues. V dropped 4 bases and J dropped 7 bases, with 19 bases sitting between them.

The chain is built from TRBV5-4 and TRBJ2-7; D possibly corresponds to TRBD1 (5 bases). The CDR3 loop spans 16 amino acids. Germline V gives CDR1 SGHNT, CDR2 YYREEE (reference sequence). The ends were cut back, 4 bases at V and 6 bases at J, with 23 bases in the middle. The CDR3, as DNA: TGTGCCAGCAGCACCAGACAGTCCTCACCCACCCCCGAGCAGTACTTC. Its protein is CASSTRQSSPTPEQYF.

The V and J genes are TRBV15 and TRBJ1-2; perhaps TRBD1 as D (5 bases). CDR1 is LNHNV, CDR2 YYDKDF, per germline (reference sequence). Between the trimmed V and J ends, which lost 0 bases and 2 bases, there was a span of 7 bases. The CDR3 extends over 14 amino acids. In DNA, the CDR3 is TGTGCCACCAGCAGAGATAACAGGAACTATGGCTACACCTTC. Protein product: CATSRDNRNYGYTF.

The gene calls are TRBV9 and TRBJ2-3; 10 positions match TRBD2. CDR3 length equals 17 residues. CDR1 is SGDLS, CDR2 YYNGEE, per germline. The V and J ends lost 4 bases and 0 bases, in that order; junction bases with no gene match: 8. The CDR3 sequence: CASSPRTSGVSTDTQYF. The CDR3 bases are TGTGCCAGCAGCCCCCGAACTAGCGGGGTGAGCACAGATACGCAGTATTTT.

The chain has TRBV30 and TRBJ1-4; TRBD1 matches at 9 bases. The V and J ends lost 5 bases and 5 bases, in that order; junction bases with no gene match: 3. Germline V gene lookup returns CDR1 GTSNPN and CDR2 SVGIG (reference sequence). CDR3 size: 13 residues. CDR3 nucleotide sequence: TGTGCCTGGGCCGGGACAGGGAATGAAAAACTGTTTTTT. Translation: CAWAGTGNEKLFF.

The CDR3 sequence: CASSPMGTGVGYTF. For the CDR3, the DNA is TGTGCCAGCAGCCCAATGGGGACAGGGGTTGGCTACACCTTC. This chain joins TRBV7-3 and TRBJ1-2; 10 bases match TRBD1. The CDR3 runs to 14 residues. Germline V gene data show CDR1 as SGHTA and CDR2 as FQGTGA. V dropped 5 bases and J dropped 7; count of bases not matched to a gene: 7.

The chain employs TRBV30 and TRBJ1-2; D ambiguous. Trimming removed 4 bases at V and 8 bases at J, with 23 bases between. The V gene's germline CDR1 is GTSNPN and CDR2 SVGIG (reference sequence). The CDR3 is made up of 15 amino acids. The CDR3 nucleotides read TGTGCCTGGAAAACGAACGTTTTGCGTGCCTCCGGCTACACCTTC. Its translation: CAWKTNVLRASGYTF. Supplemented by reference TRBV30 and TRBJ1-2, the full variable domain reads SQTIHQWPATLVQPVGSPLSLECTVEGTSNPNLYWYRQAAGRGLQLLFYSVGIGQISSEVPQNLSASRPQDRQFILSSKKLLLSDSGFYLCAWKTNVLRASGYTFGSGTRLTVV.